This T cell receptor (beta chain) was documented in a study of control samples from healthy donors and cancer patients. Clones were sequenced by immunoSEQ multiplex PCR, and TCRdb holds only the in-frame ones, with some missing. The sample lists roughly 170,000 clones; 80% to 95% were seen once. Input material: blood. The TCR comes from a woman aged 40 to 55 in good health.

CDR3 bases: TGTGCCAGCAGCTTGCTTGATCAACCCCTCCACTTT. Its translation is CASSLLDQPLHF. The chain carries TRBV13 and TRBJ1-6, with unresolved D. Germline CDR1 and CDR2: PRHDT and FYEKMQ (reference sequence). This CDR3 is 12 amino acids long. The ends were cut back, 3 bases at V and 12 bases at J, with 9 bases in the middle.